This T cell receptor (beta chain) was captured by sequencing in a study of blood T cells in healthy people across ages. Next came a second PCR, run for about 6 to 11 cycles, which used a sample-barcoded 5' primer along with a J-beta primer mix. One entry per CDR3 protein, called by TCRdb with MiXCR from the 5' RACE reads. The data contain 1.5 million to 2 million distinct CDR3 sequences, roughly 43% of them singletons. V was pared by 5 bases and J by 0 bases, with 13 bases between. Per the germline V gene, CDR1 is LNHDA and CDR2 is SQIVND (reference sequence). This CDR3 spans 15 amino acids. Drawing of peripheral blood yielded about 10 milliliters from each donor. The study, taken as a whole, reports: In long-lived donors, naive CD4+ cell counts and diversity exceeded those of aged donors. Across the age range, TCR beta diversity per million T cells fell in a roughly linear way.

Details on this clonotype: Its antigen remains unidentified.

This chain uses TRBV19 with TRBJ1-1; the D gene is possibly TRBD1 (6 bases). Sequencing was carried out using blood. This TCR derives from a human donor in good health. CDR3 DNA sequence: TGTGCCAGTAGTGCTCCCCGGACAGTGAACACTGAAGCTTTCTTT. Translating gives CASSAPRTVNTEAFF. Using reference TRBV19 and TRBJ1-1 for the parts outside the CDR3, the full variable domain is DGGITQSPKYLFRKEGQNVTLSCEQNLNHDAMYWYRQDPGQGLRLIYYSQIVNDFQKGDIAEGYSVSREKKESFPLTVTSAQKNPTAFYLCASSAPRTVNTEAFFGQGTRLTVV.